This TCR beta chain derives from a study of blood T cell repertoires in COVID-19. V was cut by 0 bases and J by 1 base, with 10 bases left in between. The germline gives CDR1 SNHLY, CDR2 FYNNEI. The CDR3 is made up of 16 amino acids. Authors' processing steps: Reference gene primers were amplified, and this amplification served to estimate nucleated cell counts. Generated by immunoSEQ multiplex PCR, the TCRdb table keeps only in-frame clones and is missing some. The V and J calls and clone size come from that table; D and trimming were worked out from the DNA. The data contain approximately 120,000 clones, around 81% of them singletons.

V is TRBV2 and J is TRBJ1-5, with a tentative D call TRBD1 (6 bases). This receptor was taken from a woman aged 45 to 65 with acute or convalescent COVID-19. The sequencing input was peripheral blood. CDR3 residues: CASSEALQGSNQPQHF. The CDR3 DNA reads TGTGCCAGCAGTGAAGCGCTACAGGGAAGCAATCAGCCCCAGCATTTT.